Presented here are 3 T cell receptor beta chains from one specimen sequenced in a study of cytomegalovirus exposure and HLA in healthy donors. PCR amplification relied on 60 Vbeta primers (plus 13 Jbeta primers). The assay was immunoSEQ multiplex PCR, and TCRdb's table has in-frame clones only and misses some. The sample yields roughly 99,000 clones, around 77% seen once. The source material was PBMCs. The receptors here all came from a male donor in good health and CMV-seronegative.

There are a few counts of this clone. The J gene is TRBJ1-1, the V gene TRBV6-1; D possibly corresponds to TRBD1 (6 bases). CDR1 and CDR2 from the germline V gene are MNHNS and SASEGT. V dropped 6 bases and J dropped 4 bases, with 18 bases sitting between them. The CDR3 is made up of 15 amino acids. The chain's CDR3 is CASSTDGGGGTEAFF. The CDR3 DNA reads as TGTGCCAGCAGCACCGACGGGGGAGGGGGCACTGAAGCTTTCTTT.

CDR3 nucleotide sequence: TGTGCCAGCAGCCCAAAATCGATCACAGGGGCAAACTCCAACTATGGCTACACCTTC. This gives the protein CASSPKSITGANSNYGYTF. The chain couples TRBV7-8 to TRBJ1-2; TRBD1 matches at 7 bases. CDR1 is SGHVS, CDR2 FQNEAQ, per germline. CDR3 length: 19 amino acids. Trimming took 5 bases from V and 2 from J; bases not matched to a gene: 20.

The chain combines TRBV25-1 with TRBJ2-1; D is perhaps TRBD1 (6 bases). CDR3 length equals 13 residues. The germline V gene encodes CDR1 MGHDK and CDR2 SYGVNS. V was trimmed by 9 bases and J by 0 bases, leaving 9 bases between them. Here the CDR3 reads CASQQGSYNEQFF. The CDR3 coding sequence is TGTGCCAGTCAACAGGGCTCCTACAATGAGCAGTTCTTC.